Below are 19 T cell receptor beta chains sequenced from a single sample in a study of shared clonotypes between healthy human individuals. Libraries were prepared by immunoSEQ multiplex PCR; TCRdb keeps only in-frame clonotypes and omits some of them. This sample has more than 400,000 clones, with 90% to 96% found just once. The sample consisted of naive CD4+ T cells sorted from blood. Regarding subset: CD45RA+ positively selected. All receptors come from a young woman in good health.

The chain is built from TRBV7-3 and TRBJ2-3; the match to TRBD1 covers 7 bases. V lost 5 bases to trimming and J lost 5 bases; unmatched junction nucleotides: 7. This CDR3 comprises 14 residues. The germline gives CDR1 SGHTA, CDR2 FQGTGA. The CDR3 bases are TGTGCCAGCAGCCGGGACAGACCTGAAGATACGCAGTATTTT. Residues: CASSRDRPEDTQYF.

V usage is TRBV7-9 and J usage is TRBJ1-5; D not resolved. Trimming stripped 5 bases from V and 4 bases from J, with 18 bases between. This CDR3 region has 16 residues. Germline lookup yields CDR1 SEHNR and CDR2 FQNEAQ (reference sequence). The CDR3 loop reads CASSRSEGNPNQPQHF. CDR3 DNA sequence: TGTGCCAGCAGCCGGTCTGAGGGTAACCCTAATCAGCCCCAGCATTTT.

V usage is TRBV2 and J usage is TRBJ1-5; D not certain. This CDR3 is built from 16 residues. Per the germline V gene, CDR1 is SNHLY and CDR2 is FYNNEI. V was cut by 2 bases and J by 5 bases, with 16 bases left in between. The CDR3 DNA follows: TGTGCCAGCAGTGAAATGTCCCCCCGGGTCGATCAGCCCCAGCATTTT. Protein sequence: CASSEMSPRVDQPQHF.

This clone was recorded a few times. One end of the junction fails to match germline, which may point to a read error. CDR3 sequence reads: CASSSGHGIMDF. The CDR3 bases are TGTGCCAGCAGTTCGGGACACGGTATTATGGACTTC. This chain joins TRBV6-1 and TRBJ2-7, with D maybe TRBD1 (6 bases). The germline V gene encodes CDR1 MNHNS and CDR2 SASEGT. The CDR3 contains 12 residues.

This clone was seen a handful of times. CDR3 protein: CAMSNRGLHEQYF. Here the CDR3 DNA reads TGTGCCATGAGTAACAGGGGTTTACACGAGCAGTACTTC. The chain links TRBV10-3 to TRBJ2-7; TRBD1 aligns across 7 bases. The germline CDR1 and CDR2 sequences are ENHRY and SYGVKD. The V and J ends lost 9 bases and 5 bases, in that order; junction bases with no gene match: 10. The CDR3 totals 13 residues.

V and J are TRBV2 and TRBJ2-7; D is undetermined. V was trimmed by 0 bases and J by 2 bases, leaving 11 bases between them. Germline V CDR1 and CDR2: SNHLY, FYNNEI. The CDR3 length is 15 residues. The CDR3 region has the DNA TGTGCCAGCAGTGAAGCGGCAGCAAACCCCTACGAGCAGTACTTC. It codes for CASSEAAANPYEQYF.

The V and J genes are TRBV5-1 and TRBJ1-4; D is possibly TRBD1 (5 bases). Trimming removed 4 bases at V and 0 bases at J, with 13 bases between. CDR1 SGHRS and CDR2 YFSETQ come from the germline V gene. This CDR3 is 16 amino acids long. This CDR3 is CASSGQAAATNEKLFF. CDR3 in DNA: TGCGCCAGCAGCGGACAAGCCGCCGCAACTAATGAAAAACTGTTTTTT.

The V call is TRBV11-3, the J call TRBJ2-1; unclear D gene. With 0 bases removed from V and 6 bases from J, the gap between germline ends came to 6 bases. The germline V gene has CDR1 SGHNT and CDR2 YENEEA. This CDR3 spans 13 amino acids. CDR3 DNA: TGTGCCAGCAGCTTAGAACGGTTCAATGAGCAGTTCTTC. This codes for CASSLERFNEQFF.

In nucleotides, the CDR3 is TGTGCCAGCAGTTTCGGACAGGGGTGGGGAGGCACTGAAGCTTTCTTT. It encodes CASSFGQGWGGTEAFF. V usage is TRBV6-5 and J usage is TRBJ1-1; 9 positions match TRBD1. CDR1 MNHEY and CDR2 SVGAGI come from the germline V gene. V gave up 4 bases and J gave up 4 bases; unmatched junction bases: 10. This CDR3 has 16 residues.

J is TRBJ1-1 and V is TRBV19; no clear D. V shed 7 bases and J shed 3 bases, with 6 bases lying between them. The CDR3 extends over 11 amino acids. Germline values: CDR1 LNHDA, CDR2 SQIVND (reference sequence). CDR3: CASTRDTEAFF. The CDR3 region has the DNA TGTGCCAGTACGAGGGACACTGAAGCTTTCTTT.

The rearrangement links TRBV6-1 to TRBJ2-7, with TRBD1 matching over 8 bases. Germline V gene data show CDR1 as MNHNS and CDR2 as SASEGT. V shed 5 bases, J shed 3 bases, and the junction held 3 bases outside the gene matches. This CDR3 is 13 amino acids long. CDR3 in amino acids: CASSRDRYYEQYF. The CDR3 region has the DNA TGTGCCAGCAGTCGGGACAGGTACTACGAGCAGTACTTC.

The chain joins TRBV5-1 to TRBJ2-3, with D maybe TRBD2 (6 bases). The CDR3 has 16 residues. Deletions cut 0 bases from V and 0 bases from J, with 11 bases between. Germline CDR1 SGHRS, CDR2 YFSETQ. CDR3 region: CASSLVPGTSTDTQYF. As DNA, the CDR3 is TGCGCCAGCAGCTTGGTGCCCGGGACTAGCACAGATACGCAGTATTTT.

The sample holds one count of this clone. The V gene is TRBV30, the J gene TRBJ2-5; no reliable D call. V lost 4 bases and J lost 5, with 8 bases in between. Germline V lookup: CDR1 GTSNPN, CDR2 SVGIG (reference sequence). This CDR3 region has 11 residues. The CDR3 region has the DNA TGTGCCTGGAATTTTGGCGAGACCCAGTACTTC. Translating it yields CAWNFGETQYF.

J is TRBJ2-7 and V is TRBV18, with unresolved D. The germline V and J ends were trimmed by 3 bases and 0 bases, with 12 bases remaining between them. CDR3 length: 15 residues. Germline CDR1 is KGHSH and CDR2 is LQKENI. This CDR3 is CASSPVYQASYEQYF. CDR3 coding DNA: TGTGCCAGCTCACCCGTTTATCAGGCCTCCTACGAGCAGTACTTC.

The chain combines TRBV5-1 with TRBJ2-7; TRBD2 agrees at 9 bases. Germline-derived CDR1 and CDR2 are SGHRS and YFSETQ. Losses at the gene ends were 6 bases for V and 5 bases for J; bases not matched to a gene: 12. This CDR3 has 15 residues. The DNA of the CDR3 is TGCGCCAGCAAAAGAGGTTCTAGCGGGATCGACGAGCAGTACTTC. Its translation is CASKRGSSGIDEQYF.

The chain links TRBV19 to TRBJ2-1; 12 bases fit TRBD2. The CDR3 spans 22 residues. Germline CDR1 is LNHDA and CDR2 is SQIVND (reference sequence). V shed 3 bases and J 4 bases; nucleotides not matched to a gene: 22. DNA of the CDR3: TGTGCCAGTAGTATGGGTGTGAAAGGACTAGCGGGGACGGGGAGGGGATACAATGAGCAGTTCTTC. Translation: CASSMGVKGLAGTGRGYNEQFF.

The chain recombines TRBV28 with TRBJ2-1; no reliable D call. Germline V gene data show CDR1 as MDHEN and CDR2 as SYDVKM. Deletions cut 6 bases from V and 16 bases from J, with 22 bases between. The CDR3 extends over 13 amino acids. CDR3 bases: TGTGCCAGCAGGGTTGGGGTATGGTCGACTGGTTTCTTC. Translating gives CASRVGVWSTGFF.

V usage is TRBV28 and J usage is TRBJ2-3, with 7 positions matching TRBD2. V shed 5 bases and J 0 bases; nucleotides not matched to a gene: 5. CDR1 and CDR2 (germline): MDHEN, SYDVKM. The length of the CDR3 is 15 residues. CDR3 in amino acids: CASSHLAASTDTQYF. In DNA form, the CDR3 reads TGTGCCAGCAGTCACCTAGCGGCTAGCACAGATACGCAGTATTTT.

V gene TRBV5-4 combines with J gene TRBJ2-5; D possibly corresponds to TRBD1 (5 bases). The CDR3 runs 15 residues. CDR1 is SGHNT, CDR2 YYREEE, per germline (reference sequence). The V gene lost 1 base and the J gene lost 0 bases, with 10 bases spanning the gap. The CDR3 region has the DNA TGTGCCAGCAGCTTGCGGCAGGGTAACCAAGAGACCCAGTACTTC. Translated, it gives CASSLRQGNQETQYF. Together with reference TRBV5-4 and TRBJ2-5, the CDR3 gives the full variable domain: ETGVTQSPTHLIKTRGQQVTLRCSSQSGHNTVSWYQQALGQGPQFIFQYYREEENGRGNFPPRFSGLQFPNYSSELNVNALELDDSALYLCASSLRQGNQETQYFGPGTRLLVL.